The rows below give T cell receptor beta chains drawn from one sample of a study of cytomegalovirus exposure and HLA in healthy donors. The method was immunoSEQ multiplex PCR; TCRdb's version includes in-frame clones alone and lacks a portion of them. The sample has hundreds of thousands of clones, 70% to 85% seen once. Sequencing was carried out using PBMCs. Receptors were obtained from a woman aged 55-69 years in good health and CMV-seropositive. Both conserved end residues are part of each CDR3. The D gene is left open where the match is weak. Not every row has a clone size; where given, it reads once, few, many or a size class.

TGCGCCAGCAGCTGGGACAGGGGGCATGAAGCTTTCTTT	CASSWDRGHEAFF	NA	TRBD1	TRBJ1-1	TRBV5-1
TGTGCCAGCAGCTCACGGACTCCCGAAGATGAGCAGTTCTTC	CASSSRTPEDEQFF	NA	NA	TRBJ2-1	TRBV7-2
TGTGCCAGCAGCCTAGCGGGGGGCTACACAGATACGCAGTATTTT	CASSLAGGYTDTQYF	few	TRBD2	TRBJ2-3	TRBV25-1
TGTGCCAGCAGCGTAGGGCGGGCCCTAGGGGAGCTGTTTTTT	CASSVGRALGELFF	NA	NA	TRBJ2-2	TRBV9
TGTGCCAGCAGAGGACAGGGGCGTGAAAAACTGTTTTTT	CASRGQGREKLFF	NA	TRBD1	TRBJ1-4	TRBV2
TGTGCCACCTGGGGGGGCCAGAGGGGGGACACTGAAGCTTTCTTT	CATWGGQRGDTEAFF	NA	NA	TRBJ1-1	TRBV28
TGTGCCAGCAGCTCCAGCCGTGCGGGGGGCCCGCCCTACGAGCAGTACTTC	CASSSSRAGGPPYEQYF	NA	TRBD2	TRBJ2-7	TRBV7-8
TGTGCCATCAGTGATGGGACAGGGTTGAAGACTGAAGCTTTCTTT	CAISDGTGLKTEAFF	NA	TRBD1	TRBJ1-1	TRBV10-3
TGCGCCAGCAGCTTGTCGCAGGCGGGGGATACGCAGTATTTT	CASSLSQAGDTQYF	NA	NA	TRBJ2-3	TRBV5-1
TGCGCCAGCAGTGAGGGGACAGGGGTTTTTGGCTACACCTTC	CASSEGTGVFGYTF	NA	TRBD1	TRBJ1-2	TRBV10-1
TGTGCCAGCATTAAACAGGGGAACACTGAAGCTTTCTTT	CASIKQGNTEAFF	NA	NA	TRBJ1-1	TRBV6-5
TGTGCCAGCAGTTTCAGGCGATATGGCTACACCTTC	CASSFRRYGYTF	NA	NA	TRBJ1-2	TRBV28
TGTGCCAGCTCACTACTCGCCTACGAGCAGTACTTC	CASSLLAYEQYF	NA	NA	TRBJ2-7	TRBV18
TGCGCCAGCAGTCCGGCAGGGATTACTAACTATGGCTACACCTTC	CASSPAGITNYGYTF	NA	NA	TRBJ1-2	TRBV5-1
TGTGCCAGCAGGGGACAGTCTGGGGCCAACGTCCTGACTTTC	CASRGQSGANVLTF	once	TRBD1	TRBJ2-6	TRBV2
TGCGCCAGCAGTTGGGAACAGGGTGTAGCTTTCTTT	CASSWEQGVAFF	NA	NA	TRBJ1-1	TRBV5-1
TGCGCCAGCAGAAGGAACACAGGGGATGAGGCTGAAGCTTTCTTT	CASRRNTGDEAEAFF	NA	TRBD1	TRBJ1-1	TRBV5-1
TGTGCCAGCAGTGAAATCGTCGACAGTTTGTATGGCTACACCTTC	CASSEIVDSLYGYTF	NA	NA	TRBJ1-2	TRBV6-1
TGCGCCAGCAGCTTGGGGTCGGGAAGCGGGACATACATATACGAGCAGTACTTC	CASSLGSGSGTYIYEQYF	NA	NA	TRBJ2-7	TRBV5-1
TGTGCCAGCAGCAAAGGACAGGCTGTCTACGAGCAGTACTTC	CASSKGQAVYEQYF	NA	NA	TRBJ2-7	TRBV21-1
TGTGCCAGCAGCCGAACCCCGACAGGGAATCCGTACCAAGAGACCCAGTACTTC	CASSRTPTGNPYQETQYF	NA	TRBD1	TRBJ2-5	TRBV7-2
TGTGCCGCCACAAGCCGTCAAGGGGACACTGAAGCTTTCTTT	CAATSRQGDTEAFF	once	NA	TRBJ1-1	TRBV10-3
TGCGCCAGCCGCCGACAGGGGTCGAACTATGGCTACACCTTC	CASRRQGSNYGYTF	NA	TRBD1	TRBJ1-2	TRBV10-2
TGTGCCAGCAGCCTTACAGGGGGTGGAACTGAAGCTTTCTTT	CASSLTGGGTEAFF	NA	TRBD1	TRBJ1-1	TRBV7-3
TGTGCCAGCAGGTCGAGGGGGGGTGACACTGAAGCTTTCTTT	CASRSRGGDTEAFF	NA	NA	TRBJ1-1	TRBV27
TGTGCCAGCAGCCGCGCAGAGGGGCAGGGGATCTCCTACGAGCAGTACTTC	CASSRAEGQGISYEQYF	NA	NA	TRBJ2-7	TRBV4-2
TGCGCCAGCAGCCCAGGACTATTTAATATGGATGAGCAGTTCTTC	CASSPGLFNMDEQFF	NA	NA	TRBJ2-1	TRBV5-1
TGTGCCAGCAGCTTTGGGGGGGCCCAAGAGACCCAGTACTTC	CASSFGGAQETQYF	few	NA	TRBJ2-5	TRBV7-9
TGTGCCAGCAGCCCCCGGGGCGGGGGCGGAACAGATACGCAGTATTTT	CASSPRGGGGTDTQYF	NA	NA	TRBJ2-3	TRBV14
TGTGCCAGCAGCTTGAAGACTGGAGAGACCCAGTACTTC	CASSLKTGETQYF	NA	NA	TRBJ2-5	TRBV7-2
TGTGCCAGCAGCTTAGGGACTCATCAGACAGATACGCAGTATTTT	CASSLGTHQTDTQYF	NA	NA	TRBJ2-3	TRBV5-4
TGTGCCAGCAGCCCCGGGAGGGGGCAGACCGTCGAAAAACTGTTTTTT	CASSPGRGQTVEKLFF	NA	TRBD1	TRBJ1-4	TRBV7-2
TGCGCCAGCAGCCGAACTAGCGGGAGTCACAATGAGCAGTTCTTC	CASSRTSGSHNEQFF	NA	TRBD2	TRBJ2-1	TRBV5-1
TGTGCCAGCAGCTTATGGGACAACGGGGAGCTGTTTTTT	CASSLWDNGELFF	NA	NA	TRBJ2-2	TRBV11-2
TGTGCCTGGAGTGTGTTGGCGGGTTTCGGGTCACCCCTCCACTTT	CAWSVLAGFGSPLHF	NA	NA	TRBJ1-6	TRBV30
TGCGCCAGCAGCCCACTAGCGGGGGGGTCAGATACGCAGTATTTT	CASSPLAGGSDTQYF	NA	TRBD2	TRBJ2-3	TRBV4-1
TGTGCCAGCAGTTCCAGGCCAGCCGATGAGCAGTTCTTC	CASSSRPADEQFF	once	NA	TRBJ2-1	TRBV28
TGTGCCAGCAGCCCGCGGGGGGGCACAGATACGCAGTATTTT	CASSPRGGTDTQYF	NA	TRBD2	TRBJ2-3	TRBV9
TGTGCCAGCAGCCTCTCCCAGGCTGGTACAGATACGCAGTATTTT	CASSLSQAGTDTQYF	NA	NA	TRBJ2-3	TRBV27
TGTGCCAGTAGTATTATCGGCAGGGTGGGCAATCAGCCCCAGCATTTT	CASSIIGRVGNQPQHF	NA	NA	TRBJ1-5	TRBV19
TGTGCCAGCAAGGACCGCGGGCAAGAGCAGTACTTC	CASKDRGQEQYF	NA	NA	TRBJ2-7	TRBV21-1
TGTGCCAGCAGTCCAGGGAGGTACGGCTACACCTTC	CASSPGRYGYTF	NA	NA	TRBJ1-2	TRBV6-1